This T cell receptor beta chain was documented in a study of cytomegalovirus exposure and HLA in healthy donors. Study overall: There were about 85 million unique TCRs (from HLA-typed donors) in an early data release.

The primer mix had 60 Vbeta and 13 Jbeta primers. Assay: immunoSEQ multiplex PCR; the TCRdb copy retains only in-frame clones and omits some. The data show 77,000 or so clones, roughly 80% seen once. The germline V gene encodes CDR1 SGDLS and CDR2 YYNGEE. This CDR3 has 16 amino acids. Trimming took 4 bases from V and 5 from J; bases not matched to a gene: 13. This rearrangement joins TRBV9 to TRBJ2-5, with 8 bases that match TRBD2. Source material: PBMCs. The TCR sequence derives from a middle-aged woman in good health and CMV-seronegative. The DNA for the CDR3 is TGTGCCAGCAGCCCCGGAGCAGCGGGAGTGAAGGAGACCCAGTACTTC. It translates to CASSPGAAGVKETQYF. Combining the CDR3 with reference TRBV9 and TRBJ2-5 gives the whole variable domain DSGVTQTPKHLITATGQRVTLRCSPRSGDLSVYWYQQSLDQGLQFLIQYYNGEERAKGNILERFSAQQFPDLHSELNLSSLELGDSALYFCASSPGAAGVKETQYFGPGTRLLVL.